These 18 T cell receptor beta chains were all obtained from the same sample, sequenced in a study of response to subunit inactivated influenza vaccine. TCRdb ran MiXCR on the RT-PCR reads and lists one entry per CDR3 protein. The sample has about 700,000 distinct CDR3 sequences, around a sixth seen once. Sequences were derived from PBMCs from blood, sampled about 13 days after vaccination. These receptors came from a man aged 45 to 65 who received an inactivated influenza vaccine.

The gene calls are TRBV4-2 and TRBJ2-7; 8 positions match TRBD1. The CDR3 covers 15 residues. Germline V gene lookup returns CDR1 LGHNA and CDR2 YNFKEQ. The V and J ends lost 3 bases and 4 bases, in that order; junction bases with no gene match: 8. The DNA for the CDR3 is TGTGCCAGCAGCCATGGGGGACAGGCCGATTACGAGCAGTACTTC. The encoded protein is CASSHGGQADYEQYF.

CDR3 in amino acids: CASSRSGGDEKLFF. CDR3 nucleotides: TGCGCCAGCAGCCGTTCGGGCGGGGATGAAAAACTGTTTTTT. The V call is TRBV5-1, the J call TRBJ1-4; D is ambiguous. V was trimmed by 4 bases and J by 6 bases, leaving 13 bases between them. Germline loops: CDR1 SGHRS, CDR2 YFSETQ. CDR3 length: 14 residues.

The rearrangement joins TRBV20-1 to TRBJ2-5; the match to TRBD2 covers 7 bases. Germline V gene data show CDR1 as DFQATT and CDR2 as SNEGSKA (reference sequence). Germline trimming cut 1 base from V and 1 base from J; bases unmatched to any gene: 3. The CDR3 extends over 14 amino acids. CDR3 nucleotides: TGCAGTGCTAGAGCCTCTAGCGGCCAAGAGACCCAGTACTTC. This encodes CSARASSGQETQYF.

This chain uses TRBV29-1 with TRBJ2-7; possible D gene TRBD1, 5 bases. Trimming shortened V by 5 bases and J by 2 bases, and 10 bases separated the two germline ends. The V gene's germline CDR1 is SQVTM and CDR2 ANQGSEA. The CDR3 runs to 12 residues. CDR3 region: CSVQTATYEQYF. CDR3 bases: TGCAGCGTTCAGACAGCAACCTACGAGCAGTACTTC.

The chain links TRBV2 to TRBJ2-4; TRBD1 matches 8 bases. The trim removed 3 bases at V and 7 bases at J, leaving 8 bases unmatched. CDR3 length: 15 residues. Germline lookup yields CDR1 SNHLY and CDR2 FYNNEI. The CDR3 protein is CASSEGSGGLNIQYF. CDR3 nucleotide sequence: TGTGCCAGCAGTGAGGGGTCAGGGGGCTTGAACATTCAGTACTTC. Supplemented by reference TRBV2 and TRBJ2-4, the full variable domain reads EPEVTQTPSHQVTQMGQEVILRCVPISNHLYFYWYRQILGQKVEFLVSFYNNEISEKSEIFDDQFSVERPDGSNFTLKIRSTKLEDSAMYFCASSEGSGGLNIQYFGAGTRLSVL.

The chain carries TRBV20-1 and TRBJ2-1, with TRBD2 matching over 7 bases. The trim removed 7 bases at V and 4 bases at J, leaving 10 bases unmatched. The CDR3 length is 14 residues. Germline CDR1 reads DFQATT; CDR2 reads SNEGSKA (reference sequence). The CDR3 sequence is CSGGLADLYNEQFF. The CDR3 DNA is TGCAGTGGAGGTCTAGCGGACCTATACAATGAGCAGTTCTTC.

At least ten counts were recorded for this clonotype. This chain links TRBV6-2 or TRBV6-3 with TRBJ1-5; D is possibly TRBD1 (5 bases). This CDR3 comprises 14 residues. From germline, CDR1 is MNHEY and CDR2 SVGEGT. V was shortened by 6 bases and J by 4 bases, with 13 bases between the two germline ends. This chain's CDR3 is CASRRQSRNQPQHF. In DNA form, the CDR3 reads TGTGCCAGCAGAAGACAGAGCCGGAATCAGCCCCAGCATTTT.

The CDR3 DNA is TGCGCCAGCAGCAGAACCCTTGGACAGAGCACAGATACGCAGTATTTT. Translating gives CASSRTLGQSTDTQYF. The chain links TRBV5-1 to TRBJ2-3; D possibly corresponds to TRBD1 (6 bases). CDR1 is SGHRS and CDR2 is YFSETQ in the germline V gene. This CDR3 comprises 16 residues. Trimming stripped 4 bases from V and 0 bases from J, with 15 bases between.

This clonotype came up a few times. The CDR3 here is CASRPGFSSYEQYF. The DNA of the CDR3 is TGTGCCAGCAGACCGGGTTTTAGCTCCTACGAGCAGTACTTC. The rearrangement uses TRBV2 and TRBJ2-7; no clear D gene. The CDR3 is 14 residues long. Per the germline V gene, CDR1 is SNHLY and CDR2 is FYNNEI. The V and J ends lost 6 bases and 0 bases respectively, with 12 bases between them.

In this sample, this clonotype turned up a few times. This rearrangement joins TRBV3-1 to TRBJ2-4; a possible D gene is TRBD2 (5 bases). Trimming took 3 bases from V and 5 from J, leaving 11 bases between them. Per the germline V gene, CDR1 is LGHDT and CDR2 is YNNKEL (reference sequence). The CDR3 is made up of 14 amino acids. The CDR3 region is CASSHARRENIQYF. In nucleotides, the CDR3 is TGTGCCAGCAGCCATGCGCGGCGGGAAAACATTCAGTACTTC.

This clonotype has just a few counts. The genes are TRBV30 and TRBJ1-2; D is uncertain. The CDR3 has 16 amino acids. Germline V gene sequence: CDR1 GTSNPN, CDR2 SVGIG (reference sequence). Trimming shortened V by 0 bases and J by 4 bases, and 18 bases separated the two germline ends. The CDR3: CAWSVFEGRSTYGYTF. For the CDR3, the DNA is TGTGCCTGGAGTGTGTTTGAAGGACGATCAACCTATGGCTACACCTTC.

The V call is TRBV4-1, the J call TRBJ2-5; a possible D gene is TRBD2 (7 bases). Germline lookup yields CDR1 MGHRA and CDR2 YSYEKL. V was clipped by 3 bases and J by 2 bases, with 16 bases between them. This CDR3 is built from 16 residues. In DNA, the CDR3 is TGCGCCAGCAGCCACGACTATGCGGGGGCACAAGAGACCCAGTACTTC. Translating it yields CASSHDYAGAQETQYF.

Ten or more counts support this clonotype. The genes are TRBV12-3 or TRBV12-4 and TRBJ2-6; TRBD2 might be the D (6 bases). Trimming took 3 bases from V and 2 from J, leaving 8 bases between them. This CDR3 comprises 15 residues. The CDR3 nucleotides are TGTGCCAGCAGTTTCGGCGGGGCTGGGGCCAACGTCCTGACTTTC. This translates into CASSFGGAGANVLTF.

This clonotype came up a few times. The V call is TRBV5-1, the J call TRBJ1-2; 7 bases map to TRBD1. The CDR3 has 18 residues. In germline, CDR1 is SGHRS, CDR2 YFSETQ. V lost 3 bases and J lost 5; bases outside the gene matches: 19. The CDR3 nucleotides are TGCGCCAGCAGCTCTACGACAGGGTTTGGAGCCCATAGTTATGGCTACACCTTC. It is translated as CASSSTTGFGAHSYGYTF.

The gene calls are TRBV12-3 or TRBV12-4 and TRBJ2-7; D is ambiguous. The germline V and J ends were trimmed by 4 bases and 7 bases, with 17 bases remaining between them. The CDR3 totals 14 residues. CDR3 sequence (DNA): TGTGCCAGCAGTTCCCCTAGGGTTCGTAAAGAGCAGTACTTC. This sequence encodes CASSSPRVRKEQYF.

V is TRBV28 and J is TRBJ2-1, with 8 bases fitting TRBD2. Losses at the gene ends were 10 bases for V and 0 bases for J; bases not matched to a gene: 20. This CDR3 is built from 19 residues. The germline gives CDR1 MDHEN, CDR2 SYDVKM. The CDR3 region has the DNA TGTGCCATTGGTGCCGGGACTAGAGGCAAGTCCGGCTCCTACAATGAGCAGTTCTTC. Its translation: CAIGAGTRGKSGSYNEQFF.

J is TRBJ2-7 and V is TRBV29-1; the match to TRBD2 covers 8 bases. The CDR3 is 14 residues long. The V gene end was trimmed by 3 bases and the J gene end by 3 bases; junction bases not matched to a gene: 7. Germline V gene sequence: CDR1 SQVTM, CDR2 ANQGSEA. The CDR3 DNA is TGCAGCGTTGACATACGGGGGGGCGGCTACGAGCAGTACTTC. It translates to CSVDIRGGGYEQYF.

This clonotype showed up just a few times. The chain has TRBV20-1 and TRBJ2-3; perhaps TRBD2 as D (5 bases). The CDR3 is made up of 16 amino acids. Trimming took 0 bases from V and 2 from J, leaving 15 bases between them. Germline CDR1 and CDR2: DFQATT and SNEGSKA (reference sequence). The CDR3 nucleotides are TGCAGTGCTAGAGATCAAGCGAACGACTACACAGATACGCAGTATTTT. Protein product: CSARDQANDYTDTQYF.